In its sample, the clone carrying this T cell receptor (delta chain) was seen many times. The target antigen is unknown. The sample carries other DNA sequences with the same CDR3. Bulk repertoires came from Vgamma9/Vdelta2+ or Vdelta2-negative gammadelta T cells flow-sorted from PBMC. TRG and TRD sequences were obtained from every sorted gammadelta sample. TCRdb ran CATT on the multiplex PCR reads. The table lists roughly 90,000 delta-chain clones, roughly 0.98% of them singletons. These data belong to a study of γδ T cells in repeated Plasmodium falciparum infection. Study-level points and caveats: One small rural Malian village, predominantly a single ethnic group, supplied the cohort.

The CDR3 consists of 16 residues. Trimming stripped 7 bases from V and 2 bases from J, with 21 bases between. Looked up from germline, CDR1 is TSESDYY and CDR2 is QEAYKQQN. This clonotype was sampled from a pool of human donors (malaria-infected and uninfected, not separated). This chain links TRAV38-2/DV8 with TRDJ1; D is unresolved. The sequenced material came from gamma-delta T cells from blood. CDR3: CAYYGWHVYGTDKLIF. CDR3 DNA sequence: TGTGCTTATTACGGGTGGCACGTGTACGGGACCGATAAACTCATCTTT.